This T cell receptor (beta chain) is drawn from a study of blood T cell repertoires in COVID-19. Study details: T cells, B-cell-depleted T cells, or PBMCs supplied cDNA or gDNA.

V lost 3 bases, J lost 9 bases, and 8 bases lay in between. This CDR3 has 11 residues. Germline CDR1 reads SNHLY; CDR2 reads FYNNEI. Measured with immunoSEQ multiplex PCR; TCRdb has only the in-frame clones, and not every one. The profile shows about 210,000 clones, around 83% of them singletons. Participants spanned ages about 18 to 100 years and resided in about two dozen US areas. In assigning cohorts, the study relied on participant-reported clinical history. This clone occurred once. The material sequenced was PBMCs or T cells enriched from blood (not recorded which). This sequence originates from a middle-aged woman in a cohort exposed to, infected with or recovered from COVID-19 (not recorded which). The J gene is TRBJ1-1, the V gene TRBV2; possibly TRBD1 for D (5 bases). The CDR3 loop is CASSEAGQAFF. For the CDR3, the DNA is TGTGCCAGCAGTGAGGCGGGACAAGCTTTCTTT. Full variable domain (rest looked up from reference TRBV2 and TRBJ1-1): EPEVTQTPSHQVTQMGQEVILRCVPISNHLYFYWYRQILGQKVEFLVSFYNNEISEKSEIFDDQFSVERPDGSNFTLKIRSTKLEDSAMYFCASSEAGQAFFGQGTRLTVV.